The clone carrying this TCR beta chain occurred a few times. Its antigen is not known. The donors (healthy individuals) were bone marrow donors. The CDR3 runs to 12 residues. CDR1 is MNHNY, CDR2 SVGAGI, per germline (reference sequence). V dropped 5 bases and J dropped 1 base, with 5 bases sitting between them. The data are from a study of cytomegalovirus exposure and HLA in healthy donors. The overall study: The Caucasian-associated ancestry cluster contained about four fifths of the approximately 400 genotyped donors. Points from the study as a whole: Reports described diagnosis of cytomegalovirus status by the classifier as highly specific and sensitive.

Primers included in the PCR were 60 Vbeta and 13 Jbeta primers. The repertoire was sequenced with immunoSEQ multiplex PCR; TCRdb's copy has only in-frame clones and lacks some. The sample carries 75,000 to 100,000 clones, 69% recorded once. This chain joins TRBV6-6 and TRBJ1-1; weak D call: TRBD1 (5 bases). The clonotype was recovered from a female donor in good health and CMV-seronegative. Material for sequencing was PBMCs. CDR3 coding DNA: TGTGCCAGCAGTACAGGGAACACTGAAGCTTTCTTT. It is translated as CASSTGNTEAFF.